The clone carrying this T cell receptor beta chain was seen a handful of times. Its antigen remains unknown. The entry originates in a study of OX40 agonist ivuxolimab in advanced cancers. Across the study: Melanoma, hepatocellular carcinoma, head and neck or renal cell cancer occurred in dose-escalation patients. Whole-study findings and limits: Expanded peripheral T cell antigen specificity was not determined. In general, CD8+ T cells held more expanded clones than CD4+ did, on average.

Prior autoimmune disease or systemic immunosuppression barred patients. Repertoires were generated with immunoSEQ multiplex PCR, while TCRdb's copy carries only in-frame clones and drops some. The table lists around 74,000 clones, 80% to 90% of them singletons. The sequencing used CD4+ or CD8+ T cells sorted from blood, collected in a trial of the OX40 agonist ivuxolimab. The receptor's source is an adult with an advanced solid tumor such as melanoma, head and neck, liver or kidney cancer.

For the CDR3, the DNA is TGTGCCATCCGCGCGGCCGACAGAAACTATGGCTACACCTTC. This sequence encodes CAIRAADRNYGYTF. This rearrangement joins TRBV10-3 to TRBJ1-2; a weak D match, TRBD1 (5 bases). The V gene's germline CDR1 is ENHRY and CDR2 SYGVKD. The V end was cut by 8 bases, the J end by 2 bases, with 15 bases between. The CDR3 sequence is 14 residues long.